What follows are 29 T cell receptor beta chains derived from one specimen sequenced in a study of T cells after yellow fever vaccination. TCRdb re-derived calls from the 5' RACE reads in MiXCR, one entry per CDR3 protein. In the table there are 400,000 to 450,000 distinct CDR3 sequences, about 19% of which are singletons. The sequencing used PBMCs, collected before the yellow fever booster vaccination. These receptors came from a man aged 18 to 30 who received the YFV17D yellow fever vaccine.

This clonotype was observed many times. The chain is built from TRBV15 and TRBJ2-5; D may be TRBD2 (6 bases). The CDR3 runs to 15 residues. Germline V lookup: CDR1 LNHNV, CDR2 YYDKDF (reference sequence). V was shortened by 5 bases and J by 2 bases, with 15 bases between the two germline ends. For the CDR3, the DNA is TGTGCCACCAGCCTCGGGGGTAGCGCACAAGAGACCCAGTACTTC. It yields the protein CATSLGGSAQETQYF.

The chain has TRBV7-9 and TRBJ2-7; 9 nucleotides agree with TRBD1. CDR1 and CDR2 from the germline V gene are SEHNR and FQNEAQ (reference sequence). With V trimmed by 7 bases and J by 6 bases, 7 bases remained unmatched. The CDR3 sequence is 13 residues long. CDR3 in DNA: TGTGCCAGCAACGACAGGGGGGCCCGCGAGCAGTACTTC. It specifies CASNDRGAREQYF. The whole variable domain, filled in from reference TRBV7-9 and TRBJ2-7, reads DTGVSQNPRHKITKRGQNVTFRCDPISEHNRLYWYRQTLGQGPEFLTYFQNEAQLEKSRLLSDRFSAERPKGSFSTLEIQRTEQGDSAMYLCASNDRGAREQYFGPGTRLTVT.

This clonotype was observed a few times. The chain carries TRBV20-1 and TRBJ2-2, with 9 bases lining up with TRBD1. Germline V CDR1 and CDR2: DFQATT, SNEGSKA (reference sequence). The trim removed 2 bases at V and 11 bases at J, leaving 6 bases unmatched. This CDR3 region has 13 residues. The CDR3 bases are TGCAGTGCTAGAACAGGGGGCAAGGGTGAGCTGTTTTTT. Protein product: CSARTGGKGELFF.

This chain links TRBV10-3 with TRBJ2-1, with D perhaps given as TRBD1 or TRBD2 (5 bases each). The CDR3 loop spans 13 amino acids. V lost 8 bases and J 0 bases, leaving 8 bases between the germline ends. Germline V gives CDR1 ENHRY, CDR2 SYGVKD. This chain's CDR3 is CAIGGSSYNEQFF. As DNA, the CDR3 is TGTGCCATCGGGGGTAGCTCCTACAATGAGCAGTTCTTC.

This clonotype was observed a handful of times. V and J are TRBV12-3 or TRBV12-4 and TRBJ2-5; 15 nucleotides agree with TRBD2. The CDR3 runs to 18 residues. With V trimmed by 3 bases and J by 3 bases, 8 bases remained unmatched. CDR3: CASSLVGTSGGTEETQYF. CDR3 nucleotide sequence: TGTGCCAGCAGTTTGGTCGGGACTAGCGGGGGGACAGAAGAGACCCAGTACTTC.

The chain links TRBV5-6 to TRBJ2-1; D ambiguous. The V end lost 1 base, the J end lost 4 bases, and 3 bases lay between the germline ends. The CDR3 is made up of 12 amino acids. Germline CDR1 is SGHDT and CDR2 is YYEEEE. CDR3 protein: CASSLWYNEQFF. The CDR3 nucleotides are TGTGCCAGCAGCTTGTGGTACAATGAGCAGTTCTTC. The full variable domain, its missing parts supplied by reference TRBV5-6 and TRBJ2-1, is DAGVTQSPTHLIKTRGQQVTLRCSPKSGHDTVSWYQQALGQGPQFIFQYYEEEERQRGNFPDRFSGHQFPNYSSELNVNALLLGDSALYLCASSLWYNEQFFGPGTRLTVL.

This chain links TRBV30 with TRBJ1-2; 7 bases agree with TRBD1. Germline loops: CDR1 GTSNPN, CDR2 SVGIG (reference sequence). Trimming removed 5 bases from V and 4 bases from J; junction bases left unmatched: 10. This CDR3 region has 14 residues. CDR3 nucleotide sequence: TGTGCCTGGGCCCCCGGGACAGTCGGCTATGGCTACACCTTC. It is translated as CAWAPGTVGYGYTF.

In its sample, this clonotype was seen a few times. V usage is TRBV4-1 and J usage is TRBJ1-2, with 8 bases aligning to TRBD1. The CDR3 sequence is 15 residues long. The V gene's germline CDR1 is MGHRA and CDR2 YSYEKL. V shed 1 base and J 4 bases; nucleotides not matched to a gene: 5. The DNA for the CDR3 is TGCGCCAGCAGCCAAGGGGACAGGACCACCTATGGCTACACCTTC. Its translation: CASSQGDRTTYGYTF.

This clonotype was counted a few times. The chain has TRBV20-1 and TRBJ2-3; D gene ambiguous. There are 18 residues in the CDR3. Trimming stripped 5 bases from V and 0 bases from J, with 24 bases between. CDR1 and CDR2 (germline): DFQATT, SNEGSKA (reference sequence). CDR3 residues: CSALLFDSGRASTDTQYF. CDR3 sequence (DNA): TGCAGTGCTTTGCTTTTCGACTCCGGCCGGGCTAGCACAGATACGCAGTATTTT.

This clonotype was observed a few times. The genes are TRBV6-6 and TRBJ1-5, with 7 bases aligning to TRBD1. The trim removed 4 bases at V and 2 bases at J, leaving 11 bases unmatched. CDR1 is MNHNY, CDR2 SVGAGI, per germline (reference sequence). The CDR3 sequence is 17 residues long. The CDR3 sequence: CASSSWGGGVGNQPQHF. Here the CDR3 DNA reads TGTGCCAGCAGTTCCTGGGGAGGGGGCGTGGGCAATCAGCCCCAGCATTTT.

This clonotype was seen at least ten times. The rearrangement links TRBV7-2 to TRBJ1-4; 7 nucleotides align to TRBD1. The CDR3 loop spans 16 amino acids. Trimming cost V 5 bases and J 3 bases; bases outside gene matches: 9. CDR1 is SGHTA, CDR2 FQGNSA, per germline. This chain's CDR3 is CASSRDSTSPNEKLFF. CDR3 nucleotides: TGTGCCAGCAGCCGGGACAGTACCTCACCTAATGAAAAACTGTTTTTT. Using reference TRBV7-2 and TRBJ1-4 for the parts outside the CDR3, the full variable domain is GAGVSQSPSNKVTEKGKDVELRCDPISGHTALYWYRQSLGQGLEFLIYFQGNSAPDKSGLPSDRFSAERTGGSVSTLTIQRTQQEDSAVYLCASSRDSTSPNEKLFFGSGTQLSVL.

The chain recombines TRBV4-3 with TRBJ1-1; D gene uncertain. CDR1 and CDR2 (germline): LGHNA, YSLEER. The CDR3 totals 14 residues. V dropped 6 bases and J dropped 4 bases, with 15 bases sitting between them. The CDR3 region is CASRTHSLATEAFF. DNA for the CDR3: TGCGCCAGCAGGACCCACAGTCTCGCCACTGAAGCTTTCTTT.

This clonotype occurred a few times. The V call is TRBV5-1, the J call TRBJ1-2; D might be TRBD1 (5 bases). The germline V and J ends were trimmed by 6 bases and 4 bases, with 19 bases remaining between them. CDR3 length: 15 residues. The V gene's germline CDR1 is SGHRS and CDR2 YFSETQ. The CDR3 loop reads CASTETGPAGYGYTF. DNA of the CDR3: TGCGCCAGCACCGAGACGGGACCGGCTGGCTATGGCTACACCTTC.

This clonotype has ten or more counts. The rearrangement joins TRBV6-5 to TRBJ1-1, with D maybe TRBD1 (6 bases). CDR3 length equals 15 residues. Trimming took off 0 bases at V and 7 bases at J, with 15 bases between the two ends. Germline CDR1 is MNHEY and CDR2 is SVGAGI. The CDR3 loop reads CASSYSLDSSFEAFF. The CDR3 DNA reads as TGTGCCAGCAGTTACTCTTTGGACAGCAGCTTTGAAGCTTTCTTT.

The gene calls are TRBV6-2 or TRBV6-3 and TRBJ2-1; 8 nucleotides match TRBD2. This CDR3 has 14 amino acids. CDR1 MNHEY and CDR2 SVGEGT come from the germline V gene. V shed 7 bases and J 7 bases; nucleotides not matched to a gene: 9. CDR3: CASILAGYPNEQFF. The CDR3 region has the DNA TGTGCCAGCATTTTAGCGGGGTACCCAAATGAGCAGTTCTTC.

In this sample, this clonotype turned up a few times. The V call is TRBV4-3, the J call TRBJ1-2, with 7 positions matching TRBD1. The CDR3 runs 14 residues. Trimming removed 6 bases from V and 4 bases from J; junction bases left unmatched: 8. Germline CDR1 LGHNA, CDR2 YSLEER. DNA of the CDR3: TGCGCCAGCAGTATTACAGGGGTGAGCTATGGCTACACCTTC. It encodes CASSITGVSYGYTF.

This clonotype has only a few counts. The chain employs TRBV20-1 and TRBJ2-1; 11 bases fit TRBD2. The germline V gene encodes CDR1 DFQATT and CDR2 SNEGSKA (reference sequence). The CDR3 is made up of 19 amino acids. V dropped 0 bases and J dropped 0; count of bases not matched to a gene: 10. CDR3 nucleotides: TGCAGTGCTAGAGATCGGCCTAGCGGGGGGTTGAGCTCCTACAATGAGCAGTTCTTC. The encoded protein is CSARDRPSGGLSSYNEQFF.

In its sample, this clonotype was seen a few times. The CDR3 DNA sequence: TGTGCCAGCAGCGTAGGCAACCTTGGAAATGAGCAGTTCTTC. Translating gives CASSVGNLGNEQFF. V and J are TRBV9 and TRBJ2-1; D gene uncertain. CDR1 is SGDLS, CDR2 YYNGEE, per germline. This CDR3 has 14 residues. Trimming cost V 0 bases and J 7 bases, with 11 bases left between them.

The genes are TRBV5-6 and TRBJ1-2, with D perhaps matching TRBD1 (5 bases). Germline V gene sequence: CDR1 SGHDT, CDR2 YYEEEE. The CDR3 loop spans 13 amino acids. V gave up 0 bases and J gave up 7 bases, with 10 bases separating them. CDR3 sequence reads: CASSLEGRGGYTF. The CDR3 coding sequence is TGTGCCAGCAGCTTGGAGGGGCGAGGTGGCTACACCTTC.

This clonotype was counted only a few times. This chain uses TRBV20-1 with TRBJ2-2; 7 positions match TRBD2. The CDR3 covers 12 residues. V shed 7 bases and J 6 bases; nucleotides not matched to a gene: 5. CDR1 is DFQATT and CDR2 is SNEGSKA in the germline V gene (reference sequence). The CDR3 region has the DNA TGCAGTGGGAGGGGACTATCCGGGGAGCTGTTTTTT. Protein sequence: CSGRGLSGELFF.

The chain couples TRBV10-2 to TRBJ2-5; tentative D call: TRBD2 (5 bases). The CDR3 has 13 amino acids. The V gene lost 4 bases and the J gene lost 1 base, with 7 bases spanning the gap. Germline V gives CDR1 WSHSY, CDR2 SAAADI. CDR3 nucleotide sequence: TGCGCCAGCAGTGTGACTATCCAAGAGACCCAGTACTTC. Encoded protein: CASSVTIQETQYF.

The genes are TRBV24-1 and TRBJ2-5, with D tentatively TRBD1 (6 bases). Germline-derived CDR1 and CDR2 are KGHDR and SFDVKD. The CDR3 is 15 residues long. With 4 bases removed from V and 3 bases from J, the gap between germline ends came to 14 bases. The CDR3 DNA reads TGTGCCACCAGTGAACCGTTAGACAGGAAAGAGACCCAGTACTTC. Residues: CATSEPLDRKETQYF.

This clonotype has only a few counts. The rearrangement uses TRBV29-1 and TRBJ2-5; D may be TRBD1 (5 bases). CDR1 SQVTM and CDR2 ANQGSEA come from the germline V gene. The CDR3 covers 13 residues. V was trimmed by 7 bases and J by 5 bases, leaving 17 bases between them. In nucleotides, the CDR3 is TGCAGCGCTAGTAGGGGCATGAGGGAGACCCAGTACTTC. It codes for CSASRGMRETQYF.

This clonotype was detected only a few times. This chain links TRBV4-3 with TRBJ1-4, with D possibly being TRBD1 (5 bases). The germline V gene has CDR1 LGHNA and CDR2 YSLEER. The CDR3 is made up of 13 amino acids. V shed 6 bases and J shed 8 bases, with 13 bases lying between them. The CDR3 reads CASRLQADEKLFF. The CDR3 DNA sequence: TGCGCCAGCAGGTTACAGGCCGACGAAAAACTGTTTTTT.

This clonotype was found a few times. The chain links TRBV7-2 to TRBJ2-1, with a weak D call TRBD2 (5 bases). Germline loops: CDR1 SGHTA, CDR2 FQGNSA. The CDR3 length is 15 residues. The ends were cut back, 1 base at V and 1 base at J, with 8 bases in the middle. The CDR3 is CASSLVATSYNEQFF. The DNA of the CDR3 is TGTGCCAGCAGCTTAGTAGCGACGTCCTACAATGAGCAGTTCTTC.

CDR3 sequence: CASTEGQGLDTQYF. The DNA of the CDR3 is TGTGCCAGCACCGAGGGGCAGGGGTTGGATACGCAGTATTTT. The chain couples TRBV7-2 to TRBJ2-3, with a possible D match to TRBD1 (6 bases). Per germline, CDR1 SGHTA and CDR2 FQGNSA. Deletions cut 7 bases from V and 6 bases from J, with 17 bases between. The CDR3 length is 14 residues.

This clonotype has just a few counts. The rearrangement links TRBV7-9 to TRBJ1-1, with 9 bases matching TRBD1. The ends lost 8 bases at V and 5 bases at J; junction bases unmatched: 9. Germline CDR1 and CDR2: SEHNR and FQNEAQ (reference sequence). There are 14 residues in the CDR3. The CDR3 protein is CASFPGQGYTEAFF. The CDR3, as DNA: TGTGCCAGCTTTCCGGGACAGGGATATACTGAAGCTTTCTTT.

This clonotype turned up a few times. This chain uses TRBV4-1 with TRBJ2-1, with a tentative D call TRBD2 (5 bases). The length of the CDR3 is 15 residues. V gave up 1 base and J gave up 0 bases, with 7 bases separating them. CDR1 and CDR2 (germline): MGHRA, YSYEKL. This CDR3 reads CASSQGAASYNEQFF. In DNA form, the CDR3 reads TGCGCCAGCAGCCAAGGAGCGGCCTCCTACAATGAGCAGTTCTTC.

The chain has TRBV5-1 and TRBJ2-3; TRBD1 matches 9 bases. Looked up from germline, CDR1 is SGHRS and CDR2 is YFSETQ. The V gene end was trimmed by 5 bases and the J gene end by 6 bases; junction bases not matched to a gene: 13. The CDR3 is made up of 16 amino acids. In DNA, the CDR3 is TGCGCCAGCAGACTTTCGGGACAGGGTTCGTCGGATACGCAGTATTTT. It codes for CASRLSGQGSSDTQYF.